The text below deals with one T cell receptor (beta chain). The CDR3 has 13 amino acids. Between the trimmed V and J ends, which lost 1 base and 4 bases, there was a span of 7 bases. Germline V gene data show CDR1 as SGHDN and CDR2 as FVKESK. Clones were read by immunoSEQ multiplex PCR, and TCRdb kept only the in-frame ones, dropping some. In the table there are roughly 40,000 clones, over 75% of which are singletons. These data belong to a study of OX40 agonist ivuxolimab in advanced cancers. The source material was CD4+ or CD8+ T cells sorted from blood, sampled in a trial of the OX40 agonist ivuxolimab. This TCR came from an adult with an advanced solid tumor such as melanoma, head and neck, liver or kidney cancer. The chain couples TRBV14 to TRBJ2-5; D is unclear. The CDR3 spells CASSQGVAETQYF. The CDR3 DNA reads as TGTGCCAGCAGCCAAGGGGTGGCAGAGACCCAGTACTTC.